This T cell receptor beta chain was captured in a study of T cells in women clearing cervical HPV infection. Study-level background: Controls' single incident HPV16 infection cleared within 12 months without precancer.

The CDR3 is 15 residues long. Trimming took off 5 bases at V and 0 bases at J, with 10 bases between the two ends. Germline values: CDR1 SGHTA, CDR2 FQGNSA. Points on this clone: Its antigen is not identified. The CDR3 end is not reached by the read, which stops 3 residues before it; the germline J gene fills it in.

General study findings and limits: CIN3+ cases had significantly higher TCR richness than controls; evenness did not differ.

All donors had a single incident cervical HPV16 infection, not prevalent. TCR beta CDR3 amplified by multiplex PCR from 950 to 1,500 ng genomic DNA. Clones were sequenced by immunoSEQ multiplex PCR, and TCRdb holds only the in-frame ones, with some missing. The sample has about 30,000 clones. This clonotype originated in a woman aged 18 to 75 with a cervical HPV16 infection that either progressed to CIN3+ or cleared (not recorded which). The sample taken for sequencing was blood buffy coat. This rearrangement joins TRBV7-2 to TRBJ1-4, with D unclear. CDR3 DNA, as far as it was read: TGTGCCAGCAGCCCCACTCGGGCAACTAATGAAAAA. Amino acids: CASSPTRATNEK. The whole CDR3 region reads CASSPTRATNEKLFF.